Listed below are T cell receptor beta chains from one sample, sequenced in a study of Graves' ophthalmopathy and Graves' hyperthyroidism. Each CDR3 protein gets one entry after TCRdb re-called the multiplex PCR reads with MiXCR. The table includes more than 150,000 distinct CDR3 sequences, roughly two fifths detected once. The specimen was peripheral blood. Receptors were obtained from a woman aged 40-49 years with Graves' ophthalmopathy. Both conserved end residues are trimmed from each CDR3.

v_call,cdr3_aa
TRBV28,ASSRRGAGNTIY
TRBV28,ASSPPYQGEQY
TRBV7-9,ASSHQTVNTEAF
TRBV5-1,ASAGTSGYEQY
TRBV28,ASSLWRVNYEQY
TRBV10-3,AISEWGGERNSPLH
TRBV10-3,AISATGGEAF
TRBV19,ASSIGNQETQY
TRBV6-5,ASSSIRERNQPQH
TRBV6-1,ASSVQNTGELF
TRBV28,ASSLNGLRLAKNIQY
TRBV6-2/TRBV6-3,ASSTTGQNTEAF
TRBV27,ASSSRLAGWGTQETQY